Listed below are T cell receptor beta chains from one sample, sequenced in a study of blood T cell repertoires in COVID-19. Some clones are missing from TCRdb's copy, which holds only in-frame ones; the method was immunoSEQ multiplex PCR. The sample records 250,000 to 300,000 clones, around nine tenths being singletons. What was sequenced was PBMCs or T cells enriched from blood (not recorded which). Source of these receptors: a man in his forties who had recovered from COVID-19. The conserved cysteine and the conserved F or W are not part of the CDR3 here.

>TRBV7-9
ASRPTGAWETQY
>TRBV7-9
ASSLERRYEQY
>TRBV6-6
ASSQAEWETQY
>TRBV3-1/TRBV3-2
ASSLRDRGGEAF
>TRBV5-1
ASTREGQNTEAF
>TRBV4-1
ASSQNPGRASGNTIY
>TRBV19
ATSEANTRRLGGYT
>TRBV5-6
ASSFAPAGRTDTQY
>TRBV5-1
ASRVFAGAETQY
>TRBV10-3
AISVGTGVSQETQY
>TRBV27
ASSATSVGLWNEQF
>TRBV11-3
ASSLGTSGGASYNEQF
>TRBV7-2
ASSPGLDYNEQF
>TRBV7-9
ASSRSRLTRGNEQF
>TRBV25-1
ASSEFGQGITGELF
>TRBV28
ASSLHRDRIRYEQY
>TRBV2
ASSEERGGLTGELF
>TRBV19
ASNRDYGFYEQY
>TRBV2
ASSQTSGTDTQY
>TRBV7-8
ASSRLSVGNTIY
>TRBV2
ASSGNRGGTEAF
>TRBV6-5
ASSTDPRTAYGYT
>TRBV4-2
ASSQRSNQPQH
>TRBV6-2/TRBV6-3
ASSGGVSTNYGYT
>TRBV5-1
ASTGGVPNTGELF
>TRBV9
ASSELVGGEAF
>TRBV7-9
ASRLEWANSPLH
>TRBV11-2
ASSLVHGRPNEQF
>TRBV19
ASSNLAGEPDTQY
>TRBV27
ASSLYVLGRGDEQF
>TRBV5-4
ASRSTGRSGELF
>TRBV4-2
ASSQGLAGGGLSKNIQY
>TRBV6-1
ASSEWGSSNQPQH
>TRBV7-9
ASSPRQGGTEAF
>TRBV9
ASSGTKGANYGYT
>TRBV13
ASSPVRSSYEQY
>TRBV6-1
ASGAGPNQPQH